This TCR beta chain was recovered during a study of T cells after posttransplantation cyclophosphamide. Study-level points and caveats: Later blood repertoires were often dominated by clones from the donor CD8+ memory compartment. Tissue-infiltrating T cells from skin or gut overlapped little with blood T cells. Recipient CMV seropositivity and CMV reactivation strongly tracked TRB clonality.

Sequencing was performed with immunoSEQ multiplex PCR; in TCRdb, only in-frame clones are kept and a portion is missing. The table has some 54,000 clones, 90% to 95% seen once; the top ten hold around 3%. This related bone marrow graft donor gave peripheral blood on the day of marrow donation. On this clone itself: Its antigen is not identified.

The sequence came from a woman aged 30 to 39 in good health and a related stem cell transplant donor. Sequenced sample: PBMCs.

For the CDR3, the DNA is TGCGCCAGCAGCCAAGATGTGAGGGGAAACACCATATATTTT. Residues: CASSQDVRGNTIYF. The chain combines TRBV4-3 with TRBJ1-3; D call uncertain. V was trimmed by 0 bases and J by 4 bases, leaving 7 bases between them. CDR3 length: 14 amino acids. CDR1 is LGHNA and CDR2 is YSLEER in the germline V gene.